The 18 T cell receptor beta chains below were found in one sample sequenced in a study of T cells after yellow fever vaccination. TCRdb called the 5' RACE reads again in MiXCR, with one record for every CDR3 protein. This sample has 500,000 to 650,000 distinct CDR3 sequences; 13% occur once, and the top ten carry around 15%. Sequenced here: PBMCs, sampled on the day of the yellow fever booster vaccination. These receptors were obtained from a man aged 25-45 years who received the YFV17D yellow fever vaccine.

This clonotype was observed many times. The CDR3 loop reads CASSSLAGGGGNEQFF. CDR3 bases: TGTGCCAGCAGCTCCTTAGCGGGAGGGGGTGGGAATGAGCAGTTCTTC. The V gene is TRBV7-2, the J gene TRBJ2-1, with 11 bases matching TRBD2. With 4 bases clipped from V and 7 bases from J, the junction kept 9 bases outside the gene matches. Germline V gene lookup returns CDR1 SGHTA and CDR2 FQGNSA. The CDR3 has 16 residues.

This clonotype came up once. At one end the junction does not follow the germline gene, possibly because of a read error. The genes are TRBV7-2 and TRBJ2-5, with TRBD2 as a possible D gene (5 bases). There are 13 residues in the CDR3. Germline-derived CDR1 and CDR2 are SGHTA and FQGNSA. This CDR3 reads CASSLAKGENQYF. DNA of the CDR3: TGTGCCAGCAGCTTAGCGAAGGGAGAGAACCAGTACTTC. The full variable domain, with the rest looked up from reference TRBV7-2 and TRBJ2-5, is GAGVSQSPSNKVTEKGKDVELRCDPISGHTALYWYRQSLGQGLEFLIYFQGNSAPDKSGLPSDRFSAERTGGSVSTLTIQRTQQEDSAVYLCASSLAKGENQYFGPGTRLLVL.

In its sample, this clonotype was seen a few times. The chain couples TRBV12-3 or TRBV12-4 to TRBJ2-1; 9 positions agree with TRBD2. CDR3 length: 16 residues. V lost 8 bases, J lost 0 bases, and 8 bases stayed unmatched. CDR3 residues: CASGKLSGSSYNEQFF. In nucleotides, the CDR3 is TGTGCCAGCGGGAAGCTTAGCGGGAGCTCCTACAATGAGCAGTTCTTC.

This clonotype was counted only a few times. The V and J genes are TRBV28 and TRBJ2-1; a weak D match, TRBD2 (6 bases). V dropped 7 bases and J dropped 0 bases, with 16 bases sitting between them. Germline CDR1 reads MDHEN; CDR2 reads SYDVKM. The CDR3 extends over 16 amino acids. Here the CDR3 reads CASNVGGTSSYNEQFF. In DNA form, the CDR3 reads TGTGCCAGCAATGTTGGAGGGACGAGCTCCTACAATGAGCAGTTCTTC.

The chain couples TRBV6-2 or TRBV6-3 to TRBJ1-1, with D perhaps matching TRBD1 (5 bases). The germline V gene has CDR1 MNHEY and CDR2 SVGEGT. The CDR3 is 14 amino acids. The V and J ends lost 4 bases and 3 bases respectively, with 12 bases between them. In nucleotides, the CDR3 is TGTGCCAGCAGTTTGGGGCTTTTACACACTGAAGCTTTCTTT. Encoded protein: CASSLGLLHTEAFF.

This clonotype was counted ten times or more. The CDR3 DNA is TGTGCCAGCAGCCCCGGGACCACAAGATCGGTGAGGGGCCTCTACGAGCAGTACTTC. It yields the protein CASSPGTTRSVRGLYEQYF. The chain has TRBV7-9 and TRBJ2-7; D possibly matches TRBD1 or TRBD2 (5 bases each). Trimming removed 5 bases at V and 3 bases at J, with 29 bases between. CDR1 and CDR2 (germline): SEHNR, FQNEAQ (reference sequence). The CDR3 extends over 19 amino acids.

This clonotype occurred a few times. The rearrangement uses TRBV7-2 and TRBJ2-7; D not certain. CDR1 and CDR2 from the germline V gene are SGHTA and FQGNSA. Trimming left V 5 bases short and J 3 bases short, with 14 bases between. The CDR3 spans 14 residues. The CDR3 DNA reads as TGTGCCAGCAGCGCGGAACTCTTAAGCTACGAGCAGTACTTC. It codes for CASSAELLSYEQYF.

The chain joins TRBV3-1 to TRBJ2-7; 7 positions match TRBD2. V shed 0 bases, J shed 3 bases, and the junction held 11 bases outside the gene matches. Germline V gene lookup returns CDR1 LGHDT and CDR2 YNNKEL (reference sequence). The CDR3 runs 17 residues. Here the CDR3 reads CASSQDGTSVRYYEQYF. CDR3 nucleotide sequence: TGTGCCAGCAGCCAAGATGGTACTAGCGTCAGATACTACGAGCAGTACTTC.

The chain uses TRBV6-1 and TRBJ2-1, with 11 positions matching TRBD2. The V gene end was trimmed by 4 bases and the J gene end by 3 bases; junction bases not matched to a gene: 2. Germline lookup yields CDR1 MNHNS and CDR2 SASEGT. This CDR3 is built from 15 residues. The CDR3 nucleotides are TGTGCCAGCAGTGTTAGCGGGGGGGACTACAATGAGCAGTTCTTC. It is translated as CASSVSGGDYNEQFF.

A few counts support this clonotype. J is TRBJ2-7 and V is TRBV18; D is ambiguous. Germline assignment: CDR1 KGHSH and CDR2 LQKENI. Trimming pared 2 bases from V and 7 bases from J, leaving 6 bases between. This CDR3 region has 11 residues. The CDR3 here is CASSPSKEQYF. The DNA for the CDR3 is TGTGCCAGCTCACCATCAAAGGAGCAGTACTTC.

This clonotype has just a few counts. The CDR3 sequence: CSVVGGPILGEQYF. The CDR3 coding sequence is TGCAGCGTTGTAGGCGGACCCATTTTAGGCGAGCAGTACTTC. The chain carries TRBV29-1 and TRBJ2-7, with D unresolved. The CDR3 totals 14 residues. Trimming shortened V by 4 bases and J by 6 bases, and 19 bases separated the two germline ends. Germline CDR1 SQVTM, CDR2 ANQGSEA.

This clonotype was counted a few times. The chain links TRBV27 to TRBJ1-1, with D uncertain. Looked up from germline, CDR1 is MNHEY and CDR2 is SMNVEV (reference sequence). Deletions cut 4 bases from V and 0 bases from J, with 15 bases between. This CDR3 contains 16 residues. The CDR3 loop reads CASSSALGRLNTEAFF. In DNA form, the CDR3 reads TGTGCCAGCAGTTCGGCCCTCGGGCGGTTGAACACTGAAGCTTTCTTT.

Only a few counts were recorded for this clonotype. This rearrangement joins TRBV30 to TRBJ2-3, with TRBD2 identical over 9 bases. The CDR3 contains 13 residues. J gave up 7 bases and V 8 bases, and 10 bases lay outside the gene matches. Germline V gene data show CDR1 as GTSNPN and CDR2 as SVGIG (reference sequence). Here the CDR3 reads CAGTLAGTHTQYF. The CDR3 DNA sequence: TGTGCCGGGACTCTAGCGGGAACACATACGCAGTATTTT.

This clonotype has a count of ten or more. An end of the junction differs from the germline gene, which may be a read error. The chain links TRBV5-1 to TRBJ2-3, with 11 bases identical to TRBD1. Germline V gene data show CDR1 as SGHRS and CDR2 as YFSETQ. CDR3 length: 15 residues. The CDR3 DNA reads as TGTGCTAGCAGCTTGGGACAGGGGGGCACAGATACGCAGTATTTT. Its protein is CASSLGQGGTDTQYF.

The chain recombines TRBV20-1 with TRBJ2-5, with 11 nucleotides matching TRBD2. There are 19 residues in the CDR3. Per the germline V gene, CDR1 is DFQATT and CDR2 is SNEGSKA (reference sequence). Trimming removed 5 bases from V and 1 base from J; junction bases left unmatched: 18. CDR3 sequence reads: CSARTSTSGRLMSQETQYF. The CDR3 DNA reads TGCAGTGCTCGAACCTCCACTAGCGGGAGACTGATGTCCCAAGAGACCCAGTACTTC.

The V call is TRBV7-8, the J call TRBJ2-5, with 9 bases fitting TRBD1. CDR1 and CDR2 from the germline V gene are SGHVS and FQNEAQ. The V gene end was trimmed by 0 bases and the J gene end by 6 bases; junction bases not matched to a gene: 11. The CDR3 length is 17 residues. The chain's CDR3 is CASSLASWTGVMKTQYF. The CDR3 region has the DNA TGTGCCAGCAGCTTAGCGTCATGGACAGGGGTCATGAAGACCCAGTACTTC.

This rearrangement joins TRBV20-1 to TRBJ2-3; 9 bases map to TRBD2. In germline, CDR1 is DFQATT, CDR2 SNEGSKA (reference sequence). CDR3 length: 15 amino acids. The J segment lost 2 bases and the V segment lost 1 base, leaving 4 bases of the junction unmatched. The CDR3 here is CSARGTSDNTDTQYF. The CDR3 DNA reads as TGCAGTGCTAGAGGGACTAGCGACAACACAGATACGCAGTATTTT.

The chain links TRBV6-5 to TRBJ1-1; TRBD1 agrees at 8 bases. The V gene end was trimmed by 1 base and the J gene end by 0 bases; junction bases not matched to a gene: 4. Germline V gives CDR1 MNHEY, CDR2 SVGAGI. The CDR3 covers 16 residues. The CDR3 region is CASSYWQGALNTEAFF. CDR3 coding DNA: TGTGCCAGCAGTTACTGGCAGGGGGCTTTGAACACTGAAGCTTTCTTT.